One sample yielded the 10 T cell receptor beta chains listed below, sequenced in a study of OX40 agonist ivuxolimab in advanced cancers. TCRdb keeps only in-frame clones here, not all; method: immunoSEQ multiplex PCR. The sample records 80,000 to 100,000 clones, approximately 93% being singletons. Specimen: CD4+ or CD8+ T cells sorted from blood, collected in a trial of the OX40 agonist ivuxolimab. These receptors were obtained from an adult with an advanced solid tumor such as melanoma, head and neck, liver or kidney cancer.

The chain is built from TRBV7-9 and TRBJ1-1; D is uncertain. Trimming took 4 bases from V and 0 from J, leaving 6 bases between them. Germline lookup yields CDR1 SEHNR and CDR2 FQNEAQ (reference sequence). This CDR3 spans 13 amino acids. The CDR3 DNA reads as TGTGCCAGCAGCTCCAACATGAACACTGAAGCTTTCTTT. As protein: CASSSNMNTEAFF.

V is TRBV27 and J is TRBJ2-5; maybe TRBD1 (5 bases). The germline CDR1 and CDR2 sequences are MNHEY and SMNVEV (reference sequence). V was trimmed by 6 bases and J by 2 bases, leaving 10 bases between them. The CDR3 has 13 residues. CDR3 loop: CASRRTGQETQYF. The CDR3 nucleotides read TGTGCCAGCAGGCGCACAGGACAAGAGACCCAGTACTTC.

In its sample, this clone was seen once. The chain is built from TRBV6-5 and TRBJ2-7, with 7 positions matching TRBD2. This CDR3 is 14 amino acids long. Germline lookup yields CDR1 MNHEY and CDR2 SVGAGI. J gave up 2 bases and V 5 bases, and 6 bases lay outside the gene matches. Here the CDR3 DNA reads TGTGCCAGCAGTCTTGCCGGGACTACCTACGAGCAGTACTTC. It specifies CASSLAGTTYEQYF.

The chain uses TRBV6-5 and TRBJ2-3, with D possibly matching TRBD2 (5 bases). V was shortened by 8 bases and J by 3 bases, with 12 bases between the two germline ends. The CDR3 extends over 13 amino acids. The germline V gene encodes CDR1 MNHEY and CDR2 SVGAGI. As DNA, the CDR3 is TGTGCCAGCCGGACTCCCAGTACAGATACGCAGTATTTT. This codes for CASRTPSTDTQYF.

V gene TRBV19 combines with J gene TRBJ2-1; D remains unclear. The V end lost 2 bases, the J end lost 6 bases, and 8 bases lay between the germline ends. The CDR3 is 13 residues long. Per the germline V gene, CDR1 is LNHDA and CDR2 is SQIVND (reference sequence). CDR3 nucleotide sequence: TGTGCCAGTAGTATAACCCCCACCAATGAGCAGTTCTTC. It specifies CASSITPTNEQFF.

The chain employs TRBV4-1 and TRBJ2-3, with D perhaps TRBD2 (5 bases). Per germline, CDR1 MGHRA and CDR2 YSYEKL. The CDR3 is 14 amino acids. Trimming removed 0 bases at V and 2 bases at J, with 6 bases between. In nucleotides, the CDR3 is TGCGCCAGCAGCCAAGATCGGGACACAGATACGCAGTATTTT. It encodes CASSQDRDTDTQYF.

The chain links TRBV28 to TRBJ2-3; 11 bases are a match to TRBD2. The CDR3 covers 17 residues. J gave up 4 bases and V 6 bases, and 12 bases lay outside the gene matches. Germline CDR1 and CDR2: MDHEN and SYDVKM. CDR3 loop: CASSVVTSGSAADTQYF. The CDR3 DNA follows: TGTGCCAGCAGCGTGGTAACTAGCGGGAGTGCGGCAGATACGCAGTATTTT.

The gene calls are TRBV2 and TRBJ1-2; 7 bases map to TRBD1. The junction had 15 bases not matched to a gene; V was cut back by 5 bases and J by 6 bases. Germline V lookup: CDR1 SNHLY, CDR2 FYNNEI. CDR3 length: 16 residues. The CDR3 is CASSPSGGKERDGYTF. The CDR3 DNA is TGTGCCAGCAGTCCCTCAGGGGGAAAGGAAAGGGATGGCTACACCTTC.

CDR3 sequence (DNA): TGTGCCTGGCGGGAAGCTGGGAACACCGGGGAGCTGTTTTTT. It specifies CAWREAGNTGELFF. The V gene is TRBV30, the J gene TRBJ2-2, with D perhaps TRBD2 (5 bases). Germline V gene data show CDR1 as GTSNPN and CDR2 as SVGIG (reference sequence). V was trimmed by 5 bases and J by 1 base, leaving 11 bases between them. The CDR3 spans 14 residues.

V usage is TRBV5-1 and J usage is TRBJ1-2; D is undetermined. There are 14 residues in the CDR3. Trimming shortened V by 4 bases and J by 1 base, and 11 bases separated the two germline ends. CDR1 is SGHRS, CDR2 YFSETQ, per germline. CDR3 sequence: CASSPVLDNYGYTF. CDR3 coding DNA: TGCGCCAGCAGCCCCGTATTGGATAACTATGGCTACACCTTC.